These T cell receptor beta chains were read from a single sample in a study of T cells in Graves' hyperthyroidism and ophthalmopathy. TCRdb redid the calling of the multiplex PCR reads with MiXCR, one entry per CDR3 protein. The table shows a few hundred thousand distinct CDR3 sequences, with roughly a sixth occurring only once. The sample taken for sequencing was blood. The receptors stem from a woman between 45 and 65 years old with Graves' hyperthyroidism. Each CDR3 is given with its conserved first and last residue. A D gene is named only where the DNA matches it firmly. Size is omitted from some rows. Given values are once, few, many or a class for expanded clones.

clone_size: many; j_call: TRBJ1-1; v_call: TRBV27; d_call: -; cdr3_nt: TGTGCCAGCAGTTTCAGGGACCAGGAGGTGGCTGAAGCTTTCTTT; cdr3_aa: CASSFRDQEVAEAFF
clone_size: few; j_call: TRBJ1-2; v_call: TRBV5-1; d_call: -; cdr3_nt: TGCGCCAGCAGGGGGACGGGCCTATCTGGTGGCTACACCTTC; cdr3_aa: CASRGTGLSGGYTF
clone_size: many; j_call: TRBJ2-1; v_call: TRBV7-3; d_call: TRBD2; cdr3_nt: TGTGCCAGCAGCTCGAGACTAGCGGGAGGGGATTCCTACAATGAGCAGTTCTTC; cdr3_aa: CASSSRLAGGDSYNEQFF
clone_size: many; j_call: TRBJ2-1; v_call: TRBV6-1; d_call: -; cdr3_nt: TGTGCCAGCAGAGCCGACAGTTATGAGCAGTTCTTC; cdr3_aa: CASRADSYEQFF
clone_size: many; j_call: TRBJ2-1; v_call: TRBV6-1; d_call: TRBD1; cdr3_nt: TGTGCCAGATGTGACGAGGGACAGGGGGACAATGAGCAGTTCTTC; cdr3_aa: CARCDEGQGDNEQFF
clone_size: many; j_call: TRBJ1-4; v_call: TRBV5-1; d_call: TRBD1; cdr3_nt: TGCGCCAGCAGCTCTGGGACAGTTAACGAAAAACTGTTTTTT; cdr3_aa: CASSSGTVNEKLFF
clone_size: many; j_call: TRBJ1-2; v_call: TRBV12-3/TRBV12-4; d_call: -; cdr3_nt: TGTGCCAGCAGTTTACGCCGCGTGGGTCCCAACTATGGCTACACCTTC; cdr3_aa: CASSLRRVGPNYGYTF
clone_size: many; j_call: TRBJ1-5; v_call: TRBV7-2; d_call: TRBD1; cdr3_nt: TGTGCCAGCAGCCCGCCCCGGACAGGTCCCGGTGGGGCCCAGCATTTT; cdr3_aa: CASSPPRTGPGGAQHF
clone_size: many; j_call: TRBJ1-1; v_call: TRBV7-8; d_call: TRBD1; cdr3_nt: TGTGCCAGCAGCCGGGACAGTAACACTGAAGCTTTCTTT; cdr3_aa: CASSRDSNTEAFF
clone_size: -; j_call: TRBJ2-6; v_call: TRBV6-1; d_call: -; cdr3_nt: TGTGCCAGCAGTATTACTGGGGCCAACGTCCTGACTTTC; cdr3_aa: CASSITGANVLTF
clone_size: few; j_call: TRBJ2-2; v_call: TRBV7-2; d_call: TRBD2; cdr3_nt: TGTGCCAGCAGCATTTTAATAGCGGGAGGACGCGGGGAGCTGTTTTTT; cdr3_aa: CASSILIAGGRGELFF
clone_size: few; j_call: TRBJ2-1; v_call: TRBV3-1; d_call: TRBD2; cdr3_nt: TGTGCCAGCAGCCAACGACGGGGGGGACTAGCGGGCCCTGCCTCCTACAATGAGCAGTTCTTC; cdr3_aa: CASSQRRGGLAGPASYNEQFF
clone_size: few; j_call: TRBJ2-1; v_call: TRBV12-3/TRBV12-4; d_call: TRBD2; cdr3_nt: TGTGCCAGCAGTAAAATTCGTTGGGCGGGAGGGGCCCAAGATTACAATGAGCAGTTCTTC; cdr3_aa: CASSKIRWAGGAQDYNEQFF
clone_size: many; j_call: TRBJ1-1; v_call: TRBV12-5; d_call: -; cdr3_nt: TGTGCTAGCCTCCCTCAACAGGGTGAAGCTTTCTTT; cdr3_aa: CASLPQQGEAFF
clone_size: -; j_call: TRBJ2-1; v_call: TRBV30; d_call: TRBD2; cdr3_nt: TGTGCCTGGAGAGCGACTAGCGGGACCAGCTCCTACAATGAGCAGTTCTTC; cdr3_aa: CAWRATSGTSSYNEQFF
clone_size: few; j_call: TRBJ1-2; v_call: TRBV10-3; d_call: -; cdr3_nt: TGTGCCATCAATCCCGCATCTAACTATGGCTACACCTTC; cdr3_aa: CAINPASNYGYTF
clone_size: -; j_call: TRBJ1-1; v_call: TRBV18; d_call: -; cdr3_nt: TGTGCCAACTCTCAAGGGGTCACTGAAGCTTTCTTT; cdr3_aa: CANSQGVTEAFF
clone_size: once; j_call: TRBJ1-1; v_call: TRBV24-1; d_call: -; cdr3_nt: TGTGCCACCAGTGCCGAACTGAACGCTGAAGCTTTCTTT; cdr3_aa: CATSAELNAEAFF
clone_size: few; j_call: TRBJ2-2; v_call: TRBV6-4; d_call: -; cdr3_nt: TGTGCCAGCAGGAAAGTCTGGAACACCGGGGAGCTGTTTTTT; cdr3_aa: CASRKVWNTGELFF
clone_size: many; j_call: TRBJ1-5; v_call: TRBV2; d_call: -; cdr3_nt: TGTGCCAGCACTACCCGGGGGTATCAGCCCCAGCATTTT; cdr3_aa: CASTTRGYQPQHF
clone_size: many; j_call: TRBJ2-1; v_call: TRBV20-1; d_call: TRBD2; cdr3_nt: TGCAGTGCTAGAGGACTAGCGGCTTATTACAATGAGCAGTTCTTC; cdr3_aa: CSARGLAAYYNEQFF
clone_size: -; j_call: TRBJ2-4; v_call: TRBV12-3/TRBV12-4; d_call: TRBD1; cdr3_nt: TGTGCCAGCAGTTTGACAGGGATGGACATTCAGTACTTC; cdr3_aa: CASSLTGMDIQYF
clone_size: -; j_call: TRBJ2-7; v_call: TRBV6-1; d_call: -; cdr3_nt: TGTGCCAGCAGCCCCTCCCCGGGGCCCTCTAGCAACGAGCAGTACTTC; cdr3_aa: CASSPSPGPSSNEQYF
clone_size: few; j_call: TRBJ2-3; v_call: TRBV20-1; d_call: -; cdr3_nt: TGCAGTGCTAGGATCACAGGGCTGCCAGATACGCAGTATTTT; cdr3_aa: CSARITGLPDTQYF
clone_size: many; j_call: TRBJ2-1; v_call: TRBV3-1; d_call: -; cdr3_nt: TGTGCCAGCAGCCCAGACGCTGCGTCCTACAATGAGCAGTTCTTC; cdr3_aa: CASSPDAASYNEQFF
clone_size: -; j_call: TRBJ2-3; v_call: TRBV30; d_call: TRBD2; cdr3_nt: TGTGCCTGGAGAGCGACTAGCGGGAGGGGAAGCACAGATACGCAGTATTTT; cdr3_aa: CAWRATSGRGSTDTQYF
clone_size: few; j_call: TRBJ2-1; v_call: TRBV5-1; d_call: TRBD2; cdr3_nt: TGCGCCAGCAGCTTGGCTCTAGCGGGATCCGCAGGGTCGCAGTTCTTC; cdr3_aa: CASSLALAGSAGSQFF
clone_size: many; j_call: TRBJ2-1; v_call: TRBV7-9; d_call: TRBD2; cdr3_nt: TGTGCCAGCAGCACACTAGCGGGAGTCATACATAATAATGAGCAGTTCTTC; cdr3_aa: CASSTLAGVIHNNEQFF
clone_size: few; j_call: TRBJ2-2; v_call: TRBV30; d_call: -; cdr3_nt: TGTGCCTGGTGGATAGGGTGGGGGACCGGGGAGCTGTTTTTT; cdr3_aa: CAWWIGWGTGELFF
clone_size: -; j_call: TRBJ2-3; v_call: TRBV20-1; d_call: TRBD2; cdr3_nt: TGCAGTGCTAGGGTCCCCGGACTAGCGGGGCCCACAGATACGCAGTATTTT; cdr3_aa: CSARVPGLAGPTDTQYF
clone_size: -; j_call: TRBJ2-7; v_call: TRBV7-9; d_call: TRBD2; cdr3_nt: TGTGCCAGCAGTCTAGCGGGCTTGGATGGTGAGCAGTACTTC; cdr3_aa: CASSLAGLDGEQYF
clone_size: many; j_call: TRBJ1-1; v_call: TRBV6-1; d_call: -; cdr3_nt: TGTGCCAGCAGGCAGGGAATACAGACTGAAGCTTTCTTT; cdr3_aa: CASRQGIQTEAFF
clone_size: many; j_call: TRBJ2-7; v_call: TRBV20-1; d_call: TRBD2; cdr3_nt: TGCAGTGCTAGACACTCTAGCGGGAGTACGTACGAGCAGTACTTC; cdr3_aa: CSARHSSGSTYEQYF
clone_size: -; j_call: TRBJ2-4; v_call: TRBV6-1; d_call: TRBD2; cdr3_nt: TGTGCCAGCAGCCTAGCGGGCCTCGGGAACATTCAGTACTTC; cdr3_aa: CASSLAGLGNIQYF
clone_size: many; j_call: TRBJ1-2; v_call: TRBV16; d_call: -; cdr3_nt: TGTGCCAGCAGCCAATCGAACAGGGAGGGCGATGGCTACACCTTC; cdr3_aa: CASSQSNREGDGYTF
clone_size: few; j_call: TRBJ2-7; v_call: TRBV3-1; d_call: -; cdr3_nt: TGTGCCAGCAGCCGAGTGGGGGATGAGCAGTACTTC; cdr3_aa: CASSRVGDEQYF
clone_size: -; j_call: TRBJ2-1; v_call: TRBV4-1; d_call: TRBD2; cdr3_nt: TGCGCCAGCAGCCAAGGTGTGGTCGTGGGGACTAGTCTCTACAATGAGCAGTTCTTC; cdr3_aa: CASSQGVVVGTSLYNEQFF
clone_size: many; j_call: TRBJ1-1; v_call: TRBV13; d_call: -; cdr3_nt: TGTGCCAGCAGCTTAGCGGTCAGACCCGTGAACACTGAAGCTTTCTTT; cdr3_aa: CASSLAVRPVNTEAFF
clone_size: few; j_call: TRBJ1-1; v_call: TRBV11-2; d_call: -; cdr3_nt: TGTGCCAGCAGCTTATGGCGGGGTTTATCGAACACTGAAGCTTTCTTT; cdr3_aa: CASSLWRGLSNTEAFF
clone_size: -; j_call: TRBJ2-1; v_call: TRBV24-1; d_call: TRBD2; cdr3_nt: TGTGCCACCAGTGATTTGGGACTAGCGGGAGCCGGGAACTCCTACAATGAGCAGTTCTTC; cdr3_aa: CATSDLGLAGAGNSYNEQFF
clone_size: few; j_call: TRBJ2-1; v_call: TRBV6-1; d_call: -; cdr3_nt: TGTGCCAGCAGGATCACAGGTAGCTCCTACAATGAGCAGTTCTTC; cdr3_aa: CASRITGSSYNEQFF
clone_size: many; j_call: TRBJ2-1; v_call: TRBV11-2; d_call: TRBD2; cdr3_nt: TGTGCCAGCAGCTCGACTAGCGGGAGGAGTCCCTACAATGAGCAGTTCTTC; cdr3_aa: CASSSTSGRSPYNEQFF
clone_size: -; j_call: TRBJ1-3; v_call: TRBV12-5; d_call: TRBD1; cdr3_nt: TGTGCTAGTGGTAAAGGACAGGGTACGAGGAACACCATATATTTT; cdr3_aa: CASGKGQGTRNTIYF
clone_size: -; j_call: TRBJ2-5; v_call: TRBV11-3; d_call: -; cdr3_nt: TGTGCCAGCAGCTTCGGGGATGTCGGGACTCAGTACTTC; cdr3_aa: CASSFGDVGTQYF
clone_size: few; j_call: TRBJ2-3; v_call: TRBV5-6; d_call: -; cdr3_nt: TGTGCCAGCAGCCACACAGGGCTTCCAGATACGCAGTATTTT; cdr3_aa: CASSHTGLPDTQYF
clone_size: many; j_call: TRBJ1-2; v_call: TRBV7-8; d_call: TRBD1; cdr3_nt: TGTGCCAGCAGCAACCCGGGACAGTGGGGATTAGGCTACACCTTC; cdr3_aa: CASSNPGQWGLGYTF
clone_size: -; j_call: TRBJ2-7; v_call: TRBV29-1; d_call: TRBD1; cdr3_nt: TGCAGCGCCGTGATGAGGATACAGGGGGCAGTCAAGCAGTACTTC; cdr3_aa: CSAVMRIQGAVKQYF
clone_size: many; j_call: TRBJ2-5; v_call: TRBV11-3; d_call: TRBD2; cdr3_nt: TGTGCCAGCAGCTTAGAATCGATGGGTAGCGGGCTAAGAAAGACCCAGTACTTC; cdr3_aa: CASSLESMGSGLRKTQYF
clone_size: few; j_call: TRBJ1-5; v_call: TRBV24-1; d_call: -; cdr3_nt: TGTGCCACCAGTGAAACCGACAGGCTCGGAGGGCCCCAGCATTTT; cdr3_aa: CATSETDRLGGPQHF
clone_size: -; j_call: TRBJ2-7; v_call: TRBV5-1; d_call: TRBD2; cdr3_nt: TGCGCCAGTGTCCGGGACTACCCTTACGAGCAGTACTTC; cdr3_aa: CASVRDYPYEQYF
clone_size: many; j_call: TRBJ2-1; v_call: TRBV7-9; d_call: -; cdr3_nt: TGTGCCAGCAGCCACCACGGGGACAATGAGCAGTTCTTC; cdr3_aa: CASSHHGDNEQFF
clone_size: many; j_call: TRBJ1-5; v_call: TRBV20-1; d_call: TRBD1; cdr3_nt: TGCAGTGCTAGCAGGGGCGACAGGGTAGAGCAGCCCCAGCATTTT; cdr3_aa: CSASRGDRVEQPQHF
clone_size: -; j_call: TRBJ2-2; v_call: TRBV2; d_call: -; cdr3_nt: TGTGCCAGCAAAGTTGGGGGAGCGAACACCGGGGAGCTGTTTTTT; cdr3_aa: CASKVGGANTGELFF
clone_size: few; j_call: TRBJ1-5; v_call: TRBV7-8; d_call: TRBD1; cdr3_nt: TGTGCCAGCAGCCTCGGGACAGTCAATCAGCCCCAGCATTTT; cdr3_aa: CASSLGTVNQPQHF
clone_size: few; j_call: TRBJ1-3; v_call: TRBV12-3/TRBV12-4; d_call: -; cdr3_nt: TGTGCCAGCAGCCATGGACATTCCGCTGGAAACACCATATATTTT; cdr3_aa: CASSHGHSAGNTIYF
clone_size: -; j_call: TRBJ1-5; v_call: TRBV18; d_call: -; cdr3_nt: TGTGCCAGCTCGGGGCAGGGCGCTCAGCCCCAGCATTTT; cdr3_aa: CASSGQGAQPQHF
clone_size: -; j_call: TRBJ1-1; v_call: TRBV18; d_call: -; cdr3_nt: TGTGCCAGCTCACCACCTTGGGGGACCACTGAAGCTTTCTTT; cdr3_aa: CASSPPWGTTEAFF
clone_size: few; j_call: TRBJ2-5; v_call: TRBV5-6; d_call: -; cdr3_nt: TGTGCCAGCGGCTTTTATGAGGGAGACGAGACCCAGTACTTC; cdr3_aa: CASGFYEGDETQYF
clone_size: many; j_call: TRBJ2-3; v_call: TRBV20-1; d_call: TRBD2; cdr3_nt: TGCAGTGTCATGACTAGCGGGAGGGCCACAGATACGCAGTATTTT; cdr3_aa: CSVMTSGRATDTQYF
clone_size: -; j_call: TRBJ2-7; v_call: TRBV12-3/TRBV12-4; d_call: TRBD2; cdr3_nt: TGTGCCAGCAGCTCCCAACTAGCGGGATTATACGAGCAGTACTTC; cdr3_aa: CASSSQLAGLYEQYF